The entry below describes one TCR beta chain. There are many counts of this clonotype. It lacks a known antigen. No much larger clone is present one base from it, and per-base qualities are unavailable. The germline V gene (reference sequence) yields DFQATT for CDR1 and SNEGSKA for CDR2. There are 14 amino acids in the CDR3, from cysteine to phenylalanine inclusive. Only the CDR3 region is kept as DNA, spanning 42 bases read in frame from base 1. V loses 5 bases at its end and J loses 1 base; junction bases beyond the gene matches: 3. The record originates from a study of blood T cells in healthy people across ages (dated by TCRdb to the mid-2010s). Background on the whole study: In model experiments, roughly one uniquely barcoded TCR beta cDNA molecule per two T cells was captured by template switching. The study measured age-related changes in TCR beta repertoire diversity using deep sequencing normalized with unique cDNA molecular identifiers. Four age groups were formed from the donors: young (average approximately 15 years), middle-aged (around 40), aged (approximately 60) and long-lived (about 75). To avoid experimental bias, donors of different ages were distributed randomly across sequencing lanes. Using the same blood draw, the study looked at two additional independent replicas of 1 million unique cDNA reads for two donors, one aged 18 to 30 and the other aged 80 or older. Beyond this particular receptor, the publication reports: Estimates of total diversity based on one million sequenced T cells were considered lower bounds and underestimates. Conclusive comparison of naive and antigen-experienced compartments was prevented by the profiling of bulk unsorted PBMCs. The percentage of naive T cells measured by flow cytometry correlated strongly with observed TCR beta diversity. Because donor CMV infection status was unknown, age-related changes in expanded clonotypes were potentially confounded. As age increased, observed TCR beta diversity per million T cells dropped in a roughly linear way, and a significant reduction was already evident by age roughly 36. Compared with the aged group, more naive CD4+ T cells, fewer expanded clones and increased TCR diversity were shown by the long-lived group, suggesting age selection.

Systemically healthy Caucasian individuals from Russia, over 30 in total and aged roughly 6 to 100 years, were included as donors. Each donor gave approximately 9.4 milliliters of peripheral blood, drawn into EDTA-treated Vacutainer tubes. PBMCs were isolated by Ficoll-Paque density-gradient centrifugation, with at least 7 million obtained per sample. Trizol reagent was used to extract total RNA from the PBMCs, yielding at least 5 micrograms per sample. For every donor, flow cytometry on a PBMC aliquot measured the percentage of naive CD45RAhigh/CD27high T cells. Library method: 5' RACE. Data came from an Illumina HiSeq 2500. The second PCR ran for about 6 to 11 cycles and used a J-beta primer mix along with a sample-barcoded 5' primer. A unique molecular identifier was introduced onto each TCR beta cDNA molecule by a template-switch 5' adaptor carrying 12 random nucleotides. Each sample yielded at least 3 million CDR3-containing paired-end reads. First-strand cDNA synthesis was performed from all RNA using the Mint cDNA synthesis kit, with priming by a TRBC-specific oligonucleotide. After uracil-DNA glycosylase treatment, a first 18-cycle PCR used universal primers M1SS and BC2_uni_R on all cDNA. The source study handled its data this way. Normalization of each sample was performed by random selection of 1 million high-quality reads, each carrying a distinct molecular identifier. Reads sharing molecular identifiers were discarded rather than binned into consensus sequences. CDR3 identification, clonotype clustering and error correction used MiTCR with a Q25 quality threshold and the strictest error-elimination algorithm. A nonparametric unseen species model with Euler transformation was used to estimate lower-bound total TCR beta diversity. The public reads were run again by TCRdb, first through fastp at Q25 and then through MiXCR, and only productive beta chains were kept. For every CDR3 protein sequence, its rows merge into one entry that carries the most common genes and DNA. What appears here as the V and J calls and clone size reflects TCRdb's work, not the paper's. The sample has 550,000 to 750,000 distinct CDR3 sequences on record, around 20% of them singletons. The top ten hold approximately 3.6% of the sample.

Sequencing was done on a sample of blood. The source of this sequence is a man in his sixties or seventies in good health. The chain uses TRBV20-1 and TRBJ2-5; 11 central nucleotides agree with TRBD2. The bases read TGCAGTGCTTTAGCGGGAGGGATCCAAGAGACCCAGTACTTC. This sequence encodes CSALAGGIQETQYF.